This TCR beta chain stems from a study of blood T cell repertoires in COVID-19. Whole-study context: Whether acute or convalescent, the COVID-19 samples came from the United States, Italy and Spain. T cells, B-cell-depleted T cells, or PBMCs provided the cDNA or gDNA that served as material.

Assay: immunoSEQ multiplex PCR; the TCRdb copy retains only in-frame clones and omits some. The sample has about 98,000 clones; 86% are singletons. This CDR3 region has 15 residues. V lost 6 bases and J lost 3; bases outside the gene matches: 7. Germline CDR1 reads MNHEY; CDR2 reads SVGAGI. Source material: peripheral blood. This rearrangement joins TRBV6-5 to TRBJ1-3, with 8 bases fitting TRBD1. The TCR was taken from a man aged 50-59 years with acute or convalescent COVID-19. In DNA, the CDR3 is TGTGCCAGCAGAACTGACAGGGGAGGTGGAAACACCATATATTTT. This gives the protein CASRTDRGGGNTIYF.